Listed here are 10 T cell receptor beta chains from one sample, sequenced in a study of blood T cells in healthy people across ages. For the second PCR, which ran for about 6 to 11 cycles, a sample-barcoded 5' primer and a J-beta primer mix were used. A single record per CDR3 protein comes from TCRdb applying MiXCR to the 5' RACE reads. The table has just under 750,000 distinct CDR3 sequences, over 20% seen once. The sequenced sample was blood. These receptors came from a man in his 70s in good health.

V usage is TRBV20-1 and J usage is TRBJ2-1, with D possibly matching TRBD2 (6 bases). With 0 bases removed from V and 6 bases from J, the gap between germline ends came to 12 bases. CDR1 and CDR2 (germline): DFQATT, SNEGSKA (reference sequence). The length of the CDR3 is 14 residues. CDR3: CSARDFGGFNEQFF. The DNA for the CDR3 is TGCAGTGCTAGAGATTTCGGGGGTTTCAATGAGCAGTTCTTC.

The chain joins TRBV6-2 or TRBV6-3 to TRBJ2-7; D could derive from TRBD1 or TRBD2 (5 bases each). Trimming shortened V by 5 bases and J by 0 bases, and 8 bases separated the two germline ends. The germline gives CDR1 MNHEY, CDR2 SVGEGT. This CDR3 region has 13 residues. CDR3: CASSHGTSYEQYV. Written as DNA, the CDR3 is TGTGCCAGCAGTCACGGGACCTCCTACGAGCAGTACGTC.

The chain uses TRBV5-8 and TRBJ2-1; TRBD2 matches at 8 bases. Germline V gives CDR1 SGHTS, CDR2 YDEGEE. Germline trimming cut 0 bases from V and 7 bases from J; bases unmatched to any gene: 6. This CDR3 spans 15 amino acids. The CDR3 region has the DNA TGTGCCAGCAGCTTGGGTAGCGGGGATCCTAATGAGCAGTTCTTC. Amino acids: CASSLGSGDPNEQFF.

This clonotype was found many times. The chain is built from TRBV7-9 and TRBJ2-1, with no clear D. The CDR3 consists of 11 residues. Germline V gene data show CDR1 as SEHNR and CDR2 as FQNEAQ (reference sequence). V shed 5 bases and J shed 5 bases, with 4 bases lying between them. The CDR3 reads CASSTDNEQFF. CDR3 coding DNA: TGTGCCAGCAGCACCGACAATGAGCAGTTCTTC.

This clonotype was counted ten times or more. In DNA form, the CDR3 reads TGTGCCAGCAGAATGGACAGTTACTTCGGGTTCTCTGGAAACACCATATATTTT. Its protein is CASRMDSYFGFSGNTIYF. The chain joins TRBV5-8 to TRBJ1-3; a weak D match, TRBD1 (6 bases). With 5 bases removed from V and 0 bases from J, the gap between germline ends came to 21 bases. Germline-derived CDR1 and CDR2 are SGHTS and YDEGEE. The CDR3 contains 18 residues.

This sequence joins TRBV12-3 or TRBV12-4 and TRBJ1-6; TRBD1 matches 7 bases. The CDR3 spans 16 residues. The V and J ends lost 6 bases and 2 bases, in that order; junction bases with no gene match: 7. CDR3 loop: CASRPAGGAYNSPLHF. The CDR3 DNA reads as TGTGCCAGCAGACCCGCAGGGGGGGCCTATAATTCACCCCTCCACTTT.

The chain recombines TRBV11-2 with TRBJ1-2, with 9 bases fitting TRBD1. The V gene end was trimmed by 4 bases and the J gene end by 6 bases; junction bases not matched to a gene: 12. Germline V gene data show CDR1 as SGHAT and CDR2 as FQNNGV. This CDR3 comprises 16 residues. Here the CDR3 reads CASSWDRVGLVDGYTF. CDR3 nucleotides: TGTGCCAGCAGCTGGGACAGGGTGGGTTTAGTTGATGGCTACACCTTC.

This clonotype was found a few times. V usage is TRBV4-3 and J usage is TRBJ2-6, with D hard to call. The CDR3 is 16 amino acids. Germline lookup yields CDR1 LGHNA and CDR2 YSLEER. V shed 4 bases and J shed 0 bases, with 10 bases lying between them. In DNA, the CDR3 is TGCGCCAGCAGCCCAGCAGGATCCTCTGGGGCCAACGTCCTGACTTTC. This gives the protein CASSPAGSSGANVLTF.

This clonotype showed up just a few times. The chain couples TRBV4-3 to TRBJ2-3; D remains unclear. Germline values: CDR1 LGHNA, CDR2 YSLEER. The length of the CDR3 is 15 residues. V was trimmed by 2 bases and J by 0 bases, leaving 9 bases between them. The CDR3 DNA sequence: TGCGCCAGCAGCCAAATCCCGGGCAGCACAGATACGCAGTATTTT. Translating gives CASSQIPGSTDTQYF.

This clonotype was observed a few times. V is TRBV14 and J is TRBJ1-4; possibly TRBD1 for D (5 bases). Trimming shortened V by 4 bases and J by 0 bases, and 15 bases separated the two germline ends. In germline, CDR1 is SGHDN, CDR2 FVKESK. The CDR3 extends over 17 amino acids. The CDR3 reads CASSPLLGDATNEKLFF. The CDR3 DNA is TGTGCCAGCAGCCCGCTCCTGGGGGACGCAACTAATGAAAAACTGTTTTTT. The full variable domain, its missing parts supplied by reference TRBV14 and TRBJ1-4, is EAGVTQFPSHSVIEKGQTVTLRCDPISGHDNLYWYRRVMGKEIKFLLHFVKESKQDESGMPNNRFLAERTGGTYSTLKVQPAELEDSGVYFCASSPLLGDATNEKLFFGSGTQLSVL.